These 32 T cell receptor beta chains were all obtained from the same sample, sequenced in a study of CD8 T cells in ankylosing spondylitis. TCRdb re-analysed the 5' RACE reads in MiXCR, keeping a single row per CDR3 protein. Here the sample spans fewer than 250,000 distinct CDR3 sequences, 25% to 30% being singletons. Sample: blood, either unsorted or a sorted T cell fraction (not recorded which). The source of these receptors is a male donor with ankylosing spondylitis or in good health (not recorded which).

A few counts support this clonotype. V is TRBV20-1 and J is TRBJ2-7; tentative D call: TRBD1 (5 bases). V lost 6 bases and J lost 1, with 19 bases in between. Per germline, CDR1 DFQATT and CDR2 SNEGSKA (reference sequence). The CDR3 consists of 15 residues. The CDR3, as DNA: TGCAGTGCCAGGGATCAGAGCGCACTTTCCTACGAGCAGTACTTC. This sequence encodes CSARDQSALSYEQYF.

The V gene is TRBV5-6, the J gene TRBJ2-7, with a possible D match to TRBD2 (7 bases). Trimming cost V 7 bases and J 4 bases, with 15 bases left between them. From germline, CDR1 is SGHDT and CDR2 YYEEEE. The CDR3 length is 13 residues. The CDR3 nucleotides are TGTGCCAGCTCTCGGGGGCGGGAGTACGAGCAGTACTTC. This translates into CASSRGREYEQYF.

The table lists this clonotype with a few counts. The CDR3 loop is CSARDRAGVEQYF. The CDR3 nucleotides are TGCAGTGCTAGAGATAGGGCAGGGGTCGAGCAGTACTTC. The chain employs TRBV20-1 and TRBJ2-7, with D possibly matching TRBD1 (6 bases). This CDR3 region has 13 residues. Germline CDR1 DFQATT, CDR2 SNEGSKA (reference sequence). The V and J ends lost 0 bases and 6 bases respectively, with 12 bases between them.

The table lists this clonotype with many counts. V is TRBV6-1 and J is TRBJ2-7; 7 positions agree with TRBD1. The CDR3 sequence is 15 residues long. The junction had 14 bases not matched to a gene; V was cut back by 6 bases and J by 6 bases. Per the germline V gene, CDR1 is MNHNS and CDR2 is SASEGT. The CDR3 coding sequence is TGTGCCAGCAGACTGGGACAGAGCCTCTCGGGCGAGCAGTACTTC. Translated, it gives CASRLGQSLSGEQYF.

This clonotype has more than one count but fewer than ten. The genes are TRBV29-1 and TRBJ2-1, with 7 positions matching TRBD2. The CDR3 has 11 amino acids. V lost 1 base to trimming and J lost 15 bases; unmatched junction nucleotides: 6. Germline CDR1 is SQVTM and CDR2 is ANQGSEA. CDR3 in DNA: TGCAGCGTTGAAGTCCGGGAGGTGGCGTTCTTC. This gives the protein CSVEVREVAFF.

This clonotype was seen many times. Here the CDR3 DNA reads TGTGCCAGCTCCTCACATGGCCGCACAGATACGCAGTATTTT. Its protein product is CASSSHGRTDTQYF. The V call is TRBV21-1, the J call TRBJ2-3. TRBV21-1 is marked as a pseudogene. The CDR3 consists of 14 residues.

This chain connects TRBV20-1 to TRBJ2-1, with D possibly matching TRBD2 (5 bases). CDR1 and CDR2 (germline): DFQATT, SNEGSKA (reference sequence). The CDR3 consists of 13 residues. Trimming pared 7 bases from V and 9 bases from J, leaving 19 bases between. In nucleotides, the CDR3 is TGCAGTGTTAGTCGCGGGTGGGCGGTTGAGCAGTTCTTC. This sequence encodes CSVSRGWAVEQFF.

Many counts were recorded for this clonotype. V and J are TRBV20-1 and TRBJ2-3; no definite D call. V lost 0 bases and J lost 8, with 9 bases in between. The length of the CDR3 is 12 residues. Germline V gene lookup returns CDR1 DFQATT and CDR2 SNEGSKA (reference sequence). The CDR3 region has the DNA TGCAGTGCTAGAGAGTGGGGTTTTACGCAGTATTTT. It yields the protein CSAREWGFTQYF.

The J gene is TRBJ2-3, the V gene TRBV30, with 10 nucleotides matching TRBD2. Trimming at V came to 0 bases and at J to 2 bases, leaving 5 bases not matched to a gene. Germline V gene sequence: CDR1 GTSNPN, CDR2 SVGIG (reference sequence). The CDR3 is made up of 16 amino acids. CDR3 residues: CAWSVGLAVFTDTQYF. DNA for the CDR3: TGTGCCTGGAGTGTCGGACTAGCGGTATTCACAGATACGCAGTATTTT.

V gene TRBV27 combines with J gene TRBJ2-1; D possibly corresponds to TRBD1 (5 bases). V lost 1 base to trimming and J lost 6 bases, with 10 bases between them. CDR1 MNHEY and CDR2 SMNVEV come from the germline V gene (reference sequence). CDR3 length: 14 amino acids. The CDR3 coding sequence is TGTGCCAGCAGTTTATTAGCCCAGGGCAATGAGCAGTTCTTC. Its translation is CASSLLAQGNEQFF.

The chain combines TRBV20-1 with TRBJ2-1; possible D gene TRBD2, 6 bases. CDR3 length: 15 amino acids. Germline V CDR1 and CDR2: DFQATT, SNEGSKA (reference sequence). The ends were cut back, 0 bases at V and 6 bases at J, with 15 bases in the middle. This CDR3 reads CSARDPAGAANEQFF. The CDR3 DNA is TGCAGTGCTAGAGATCCAGCGGGCGCGGCCAATGAGCAGTTCTTC.

A few counts support this clonotype. DNA of the CDR3: TGTGCCTGGAGTGTACGAGGGGAGCAGTACTTC. As protein: CAWSVRGEQYF. This chain uses TRBV30 with TRBJ2-7, with D perhaps TRBD2 (5 bases). CDR1 GTSNPN and CDR2 SVGIG come from the germline V gene (reference sequence). The CDR3 totals 11 residues. The germline V and J ends were trimmed by 0 bases and 7 bases, with 7 bases remaining between them.

This clonotype has more than one count but fewer than ten. This rearrangement joins TRBV2 to TRBJ1-5; 11 positions agree with TRBD1. Trimming took 7 bases from V and 7 from J; bases not matched to a gene: 6. Germline CDR1 is SNHLY and CDR2 is FYNNEI. The CDR3 extends over 14 amino acids. In DNA, the CDR3 is TGTGCCAGCAATCGGGACAGGGGGGGGCAGCCCCAGCATTTT. Translated: CASNRDRGGQPQHF. The whole variable domain, remainder taken from reference TRBV2 and TRBJ1-5, is EPEVTQTPSHQVTQMGQEVILRCVPISNHLYFYWYRQILGQKVEFLVSFYNNEISEKSEIFDDQFSVERPDGSNFTLKIRSTKLEDSAMYFCASNRDRGGQPQHFGDGTRLSIL.

V usage is TRBV10-3 and J usage is TRBJ2-3; a weak D match, TRBD2 (6 bases). From germline, CDR1 is ENHRY and CDR2 SYGVKD. Trimming took 8 bases from V and 3 from J, leaving 12 bases between them. The CDR3 covers 13 residues. CDR3 loop: CAISLEGTDTQYF. The CDR3 bases are TGTGCCATCTCGCTGGAGGGGACAGATACGCAGTATTTT.

At least ten counts were recorded for this clonotype. The chain recombines TRBV5-1 with TRBJ2-3, with 7 bases aligning to TRBD2. Germline V gene sequence: CDR1 SGHRS, CDR2 YFSETQ. Trimming at V came to 3 bases and at J to 0 bases, leaving 7 bases not matched to a gene. CDR3 length: 16 amino acids. The DNA for the CDR3 is TGCGCCAGCAGCTCACTAATAGCGGGTAGCACAGATACGCAGTATTTT. Translated, it gives CASSSLIAGSTDTQYF.

The gene calls are TRBV20-1 and TRBJ2-1; 10 bases align to TRBD2. Germline CDR1 is DFQATT and CDR2 is SNEGSKA (reference sequence). J gave up 4 bases and V 5 bases, and 2 bases lay outside the gene matches. The CDR3 is 13 amino acids. This chain's CDR3 is CSAPTSGYNEQFF. The CDR3 DNA reads as TGCAGTGCTCCGACTAGCGGGTACAATGAGCAGTTCTTC.

J is TRBJ1-6 and V is TRBV12-3 or TRBV12-4, with 7 bases aligning to TRBD1. The CDR3 is 15 residues long. J was trimmed by 7 bases and V by 4 bases; bases with no gene match: 7. The CDR3 coding sequence is TGTGCCAGCAGTTCCGGACAGGCGGAAAATTCACCCCTCCACTTT. Its protein product is CASSSGQAENSPLHF.

The V gene is TRBV20-1, the J gene TRBJ2-1, with TRBD1 matching 8 bases. Germline values: CDR1 DFQATT, CDR2 SNEGSKA (reference sequence). After removal of 0 bases from V and 6 bases from J, the junction contained 7 bases not matched to a gene. CDR3 size: 15 residues. The CDR3 DNA reads TGCAGTGCTAGAGATCTGACAGGGGTAGGCAATGAGCAGTTCTTC. It is translated as CSARDLTGVGNEQFF.

The chain uses TRBV20-1 and TRBJ1-5; maybe TRBD1 (6 bases). Trimming took 6 bases from V and 7 from J, leaving 16 bases between them. Looked up from germline, CDR1 is DFQATT and CDR2 is SNEGSKA (reference sequence). The length of the CDR3 is 13 residues. In nucleotides, the CDR3 is TGCAGTGCCAGGGGCGATATGGCGCAGCCCCAGCATTTT. It codes for CSARGDMAQPQHF.

Many counts were recorded for this clonotype. The chain combines TRBV27 with TRBJ1-5, with a weak D call TRBD1 (6 bases). CDR1 is MNHEY and CDR2 is SMNVEV in the germline V gene (reference sequence). The CDR3 covers 16 residues. Trimming left V 5 bases short and J 0 bases short, with 14 bases between. The CDR3 DNA sequence: TGTGCCAGCAGTCCTAGGGGGGGCTTTAGCAATCAGCCCCAGCATTTT. It codes for CASSPRGGFSNQPQHF.

The chain combines TRBV29-1 with TRBJ2-1; no clear D. V was pared by 4 bases and J by 3 bases, with 7 bases between. This CDR3 has 12 amino acids. CDR1 and CDR2 from the germline V gene are SQVTM and ANQGSEA. The CDR3 protein is CSVVWYYNEQFF. CDR3 nucleotide sequence: TGCAGCGTTGTGTGGTACTACAATGAGCAGTTCTTC.

V and J are TRBV9 and TRBJ2-5, with 11 bases lining up with TRBD2. V trimming: 0 bases; J trimming: 5 bases; junction bases outside the gene matches: 3. The CDR3 runs to 15 residues. Per germline, CDR1 SGDLS and CDR2 YYNGEE. CDR3 sequence: CASSVGSGRAETQYF. CDR3 nucleotide sequence: TGTGCCAGCAGCGTAGGTAGCGGGAGGGCCGAGACCCAGTACTTC.

V gene TRBV10-3 combines with J gene TRBJ2-4; 9 bases align to TRBD2. V lost 10 bases, J lost 9 bases, and 10 bases stayed unmatched. Germline CDR1 ENHRY, CDR2 SYGVKD. The CDR3 is 13 amino acids. CDR3 region: CASQRLAGSIQYF. The CDR3 DNA reads as TGTGCCAGCCAGAGGCTAGCGGGGTCCATTCAGTACTTC.

There are many counts of this clonotype. The chain employs TRBV5-1 and TRBJ1-5, with 12 bases aligning to TRBD1. Trimming cost V 4 bases and J 5 bases; bases outside gene matches: 4. There are 15 residues in the CDR3. In germline, CDR1 is SGHRS, CDR2 YFSETQ. The CDR3 DNA sequence: TGCGCCAGCAGCCCGGGACAGGGGGCATATCAGCCCCAGCATTTT. This translates into CASSPGQGAYQPQHF. Variable domain in full (rest from reference TRBV5-1 and TRBJ1-5): KAGVTQTPRYLIKTRGQQVTLSCSPISGHRSVSWYQQTPGQGLQFLFEYFSETQRNKGNFPGRFSGRQFSNSRSEMNVSTLELGDSALYLCASSPGQGAYQPQHFGDGTRLSIL.

This clonotype was detected many times. This chain links TRBV28 with TRBJ2-7; 9 nucleotides align to TRBD1. The CDR3 length is 15 residues. The V segment lost 5 bases and the J segment 0 bases; nucleotides outside the gene matches: 5. Germline V gene sequence: CDR1 MDHEN, CDR2 SYDVKM. The chain's CDR3 is CASSAGTGISYEQYF. DNA of the CDR3: TGTGCCAGCAGTGCTGGGACAGGGATCTCCTACGAGCAGTACTTC. Combining the CDR3 with reference TRBV28 and TRBJ2-7 gives the whole variable domain DVKVTQSSRYLVKRTGEKVFLECVQDMDHENMFWYRQDPGLGLRLIYFSYDVKMKEKGDIPEGYSVSREKKERFSLILESASTNQTSMYLCASSAGTGISYEQYFGPGTRLTVT.

At least ten counts were recorded for this clonotype. The V call is TRBV20-1, the J call TRBJ1-1, with unresolved D. This CDR3 comprises 14 residues. In germline, CDR1 is DFQATT, CDR2 SNEGSKA (reference sequence). The germline V and J ends were trimmed by 3 bases and 1 base, with 12 bases remaining between them. The CDR3: CSARATTANTEAFF. In DNA form, the CDR3 reads TGCAGTGCTAGGGCCACCACGGCGAACACTGAAGCTTTCTTT.

A few counts support this clonotype. The chain has TRBV20-1 and TRBJ2-2, with D possibly matching TRBD1 (6 bases). This CDR3 has 15 residues. The germline V and J ends were trimmed by 6 bases and 0 bases, with 14 bases remaining between them. CDR1 DFQATT and CDR2 SNEGSKA come from the germline V gene (reference sequence). The CDR3 spells CSADKDSSNTGELFF. The CDR3, as DNA: TGCAGTGCGGATAAGGACAGTTCGAACACCGGGGAGCTGTTTTTT.

There are many counts of this clonotype. The rearrangement uses TRBV12-3 or TRBV12-4 and TRBJ1-6; 9 nucleotides match TRBD1. The CDR3 is 14 residues long. The ends lost 5 bases at V and 10 bases at J; junction bases unmatched: 6. The CDR3 protein is CASSETGGSSPLHF. In DNA form, the CDR3 reads TGTGCCAGCAGTGAGACAGGGGGAAGCTCACCCCTCCACTTT.

This clonotype has more than one count but fewer than ten. The chain carries TRBV7-8 and TRBJ1-2; 12 positions agree with TRBD1. The CDR3 spans 14 residues. J was trimmed by 5 bases and V by 5 bases; bases with no gene match: 3. Looked up from germline, CDR1 is SGHVS and CDR2 is FQNEAQ. CDR3 sequence reads: CASSRDRGRYGYTF. CDR3 sequence (DNA): TGTGCCAGCAGCCGGGACAGGGGGCGTTATGGCTACACCTTC.

The V and J genes are TRBV7-2 and TRBJ2-7; D is uncertain. Germline assignment: CDR1 SGHTA and CDR2 FQGNSA. Trimming took 3 bases from V and 5 from J, leaving 5 bases between them. This CDR3 contains 11 residues. CDR3 DNA sequence: TGTGCCAGCAGCTTTAGAGACGAGCAGTACTTC. Its protein product is CASSFRDEQYF.

This chain uses TRBV7-3 with TRBJ2-2; D assignment may be TRBD1 or TRBD2 (5 bases each). Germline loops: CDR1 SGHTA, CDR2 FQGTGA. The V gene lost 5 bases and the J gene lost 9 bases, with 16 bases spanning the gap. The CDR3 spans 14 residues. CDR3 in amino acids: CASSPSEGPRELFF. The CDR3 DNA is TGTGCCAGCAGCCCCTCTGAGGGGCCCCGGGAGCTGTTTTTT.

The gene calls are TRBV20-1 and TRBJ1-5; 8 nucleotides agree with TRBD1. CDR3 length: 13 residues. Germline loops: CDR1 DFQATT, CDR2 SNEGSKA (reference sequence). Losses at the gene ends were 4 bases for V and 4 bases for J; bases not matched to a gene: 3. DNA for the CDR3: TGCAGTGCTATAGGACAGGGAAATCAGCCCCAGCATTTT. This encodes CSAIGQGNQPQHF.